This TCR beta chain comes out of a study of cytomegalovirus exposure and HLA in healthy donors (dated by TCRdb to 2016 to 2017). About the investigation overall: In an earlier analysis of around 540 of the donors, roughly 300 Gb of sequence data and 100 million or so unique TCR beta sequences from about 180 million T cells were reported. The genetic ancestry cluster associated with self-reported Caucasian donors included over 80% of the roughly 360 genotyped donors. Both class I and class II loci were covered by HLA typing, at four-digit resolution. In addition to the first cohort of 666 subjects, a separate validation cohort of about 120 different subjects was used. All discovery cohort repertoires had been generated on a single sequencing platform. Rather than using new phenotypic data, the later analysis identified candidate immune exposures from TCR beta sequences and from how often those sequences occurred across donors. Roughly 290 gigabases of sequencing data and 70 million to 100 million unique TCR sequences made up an early release that covered 640 HLA-typed donors. The number of donors typed differed by locus, with about 629-630 for A, B, C, DRB1 and DQB1, more than 500 for DQA1, 600 to 610 for DPA1, and approximately 470 for DPB1. The aim of the study was to test whether cataloging public T cell receptors could identify signatures of past pathogen exposure. A later genetic analysis took genome-wide SNP genotypes for about three fifths of the 666 donors and used that subset as a discovery cohort. In an earlier analysis of around 540 of the donors, high-throughput TCR beta sequencing was used to judge whether each TCR beta V gene segment behaved as functional or pseudogenic. The study combined high-throughput TCR immunosequencing, statistical association of individual TCRs with disease status, and machine learning to predict cytomegalovirus infection status. Using immunosequencing, the study profiled T cell repertoires from about 610 subjects and related those repertoires to cytomegalovirus serostatus. A later analysis re-examined previously published TCR beta repertoires from just over 650 donors and added high-resolution HLA genotyping to investigate patterns of TCR occurrence. Donor age, sex, ethnicity and CMV serostatus were collected together with the repertoire data. Four to six DR-DQ haplotypes were handled as single units for association and clustering because linkage in the cohort was strong. Among 300 to 500 genotyped donors of the cohort, an average of approximately 220,000 unique TCR beta nucleotide sequences was sequenced per donor, of which roughly 18% were non-productive.

Library construction relied on the immunoSEQ multiplex PCR assay. For the multiplex PCR, a mixture combining 60 forward primers for TCR Vbeta segments and 13 reverse primers for TCR Jbeta segments was used. A multiplex PCR assay on genomic DNA amplified the CDR3 region of rearranged TCR beta genes. The Illumina HiSeq System was used to sequence the amplified TCR beta libraries as 87-base-pair reads. As for how the authors treated the data: A later analysis counted approximately 84 million unique TCR beta chains across the 500 to 850 repertoires, and some 11 million of these chains were shared by at least two donors. A nearest-neighbor algorithm error-corrected the raw reads and collapsed the reads into unique sequences, merging closely related sequences to remove PCR and sequencing errors. V, D and J gene segments were assigned by aligning CDR3 sequences to IMGT reference sequences. For a sequence to be retained, a match of at least six nucleotides was required to both a V gene segment and a J gene segment. Rearrangements were classified as productive when the CDR3 lacked stop codons and remained in frame with V and J, and all other rearrangements were classified as non-productive. Following IMGT convention, CDR3 was defined as the stretch from the second conserved V-encoded cysteine to the conserved J-encoded phenylalanine. The earlier analysis of about 590 of the donors excluded sequences that lacked an unambiguous match to a single V gene segment. An earlier analysis of some 500 of the donors classified V segments as functional when productive rearrangements were above 56.7% and as segregating when the standard deviation between donors was above 5%. To diagnose cytomegalovirus status from the catalog of TCR beta chain sequences, a statistical classification framework was built. In a later analysis, V and J genes were assigned by comparing TCR nucleotide sequences against IMGT/GENE-DB human TR gene sequences. The TCRdist pipeline was used in a later analysis to assign CDR3 sequences and most-parsimonious VDJ recombination scenarios. In a later analysis, every TCR beta chain was defined by the combination of its CDR3 amino acid sequence and its V-gene family, and reads without a unique V-gene family were dropped. As a way to deal with suspected cross-contamination and a sequencing artifact, a later analysis dropped 592 nucleotide sequences that were highly shared and had low generation probability. In a later analysis, a clonal expansion index for each public chain was calculated from normalized within-repertoire ranks of inferred template counts. Generation probabilities in a later analysis came from a VDJ recombination model fitted to out-of-frame rearrangements, and those results were checked against IGoR. In a later analysis, TCR-TCR, TCR-HLA and TCR-CMV co-occurrence was scored with hypergeometric tests, and a repertoire-size bias correction was applied to TCR pairs. In a later analysis, false discovery rates were estimated by permuting HLA or CMV assignments 20 times. In a later analysis, co-occurring TCRs were grouped using DBSCAN, with TCRdist sequence similarity added in when clustering inside HLA-allele-positive subsets. Co-occurrence clustering excluded repertoires with fewer than 30,000 or more than 120,000 public chains, plus five with anomalous nucleotide sharing. The immuneACCESS repertoire file appears here via TCRdb, limited to in-frame rearrangements. These files lack a portion of the clones; in checked studies, under half of the deficit traces to unresolved V genes, and the cause of the others is not known. That table supplies the V and J calls and clone size; D and trimming were determined from the DNA. A total of approximately 130,000 clones appear in this sample, 75% to 85% of them only once. Of the sample, approximately 6% is held by the ten largest clones.

The CDR3 runs 13 amino acids, cysteine and phenylalanine included. Of all the DNA, just the CDR3 is kept, 39 bases in frame from base 1. The V end gives up 5 bases and the J end 7 bases, leaving 6 bases in the junction not matched to a gene. The CDR1 and CDR2 encoded by the germline V gene (reference sequence) are SGHAT and FQDESV. The research as a whole found: When HLA alleles, especially DR and DQ, strongly co-occurred, attributing TCR associations to individual alleles was difficult. The study gave a list of 150 to 200 TCR beta chains associated with cytomegalovirus. CMV serostatus was the only immune exposure information available for the cohort. A later genetic analysis associated a missense DCLRE1C variant with V-gene and J-gene trimming of TCR beta chains, and an independent cohort replicated the association. In a later analysis, about 17,000 TCR beta sequences were associated with specific HLA alleles at a false discovery rate of 0.05. A further reported finding was that TCR beta sequences accurately predicted the HLA-A and HLA-B alleles for most subjects in the first cohort. The earlier analysis of 587 of the donors excluded seventeen rarely observed V segments, including chromosome 9 orphons, because counts were too low. Because HLA typing was unavailable for some donors at each locus, only the typed subset was used in association tests. The sequencing pipeline was judged likely to have produced a cluster of highly shared sequence variants as a technical artifact. In a later analysis, HLA-associated TCR beta chains showed more clonal expansion and lower generation probabilities than non-associated chains that were equally common. In this cohort, only TCR beta chains were sequenced, and detectable features were limited by the absence of alpha or paired-chain data. Cytomegalovirus status was reported to be diagnosed by the classifier with high specificity and sensitivity in both the original and validation cohorts. In a later genetic analysis, fewer N-insertions in productive TCRs were reported among donors in an Asian-associated ancestry cluster than the roughly 640-donor mean. A later analysis found that most CMV-associated TCR beta chains appeared HLA-restricted, with HLA associations seemingly driven largely by CMV exposure. Roughly uniform sequencing depth across donors was assumed in presence/absence analyses, although this assumption may not hold. According to a later analysis, parvovirus B19, influenza, CMV and Epstein-Barr virus appeared linked to several top co-occurrence clusters. In a later analysis, TCR association rates were found to vary across HLA loci, with the most associated TCRs seen for DRB1 alleles and the fewest for HLA-C alleles. In vitro tests confirmed that a few of the cytomegalovirus-associated TCR beta chains recognize cytomegalovirus antigens. It was suggested by the authors that the approach could potentially be generalized to other disease states and immunological phenotypes. Linkage disequilibrium might explain the correlated functional status among segregating V segments, but an unknown experimental factor could not be excluded. In an earlier analysis of more than 500 of the donors, most TCR beta V segments appeared in productive rearrangements about 87% or about 30% of the time, broadly matching IMGT annotations. Some IMGT-functional V segments, including TRBV6-2 and TRBV6-3, could not be distinguished by the 87-base-pair reads and were therefore excluded. Most TCR sequences were seen in very few donors, while some public TCRs were found in many individuals.

The cohort consisted of 650 to 700 healthy bone marrow donors. Cohort members were all nominally healthy when sampled, although unrecorded immune exposures were likely present. The donor tested CMV seropositive and was one of the 289 seropositive cohort members. Each donor provided a peripheral blood sample, and peripheral blood mononuclear cells were used for TCR beta sequencing. The Qiagen DNeasy Blood Extraction Kit was used to extract genomic DNA from the blood cell samples. As regards this clone: Its recognized antigen is unknown. Base qualities are not provided; no much larger clone lies one nucleotide away.

This receptor chain uses TRBV11-1 and TRBJ1-2; TRBD1 fits 8 bases in the junction. This clonotype originated in a woman in her thirties or forties in good health and CMV-seropositive. The sample taken for sequencing was PBMCs. The CDR3 amino acid sequence is: CASSPDRVRGYTF. DNA sequence: TGTGCCAGCAGCCCGGACAGGGTTCGTGGCTACACCTTC. Where the CDR3 stops, the reference TRBV11-1 and TRBJ1-2 genes take over; the full variable domain is EAEVAQSPRYKITEKSQAVAFWCDPISGHATLYWYRQILGQGPELLVQFQDESVVDDSQLPKDRFSAERLKGVDSTLKIQPAELGDSAMYLCASSPDRVRGYTFGSGTRLTVV.